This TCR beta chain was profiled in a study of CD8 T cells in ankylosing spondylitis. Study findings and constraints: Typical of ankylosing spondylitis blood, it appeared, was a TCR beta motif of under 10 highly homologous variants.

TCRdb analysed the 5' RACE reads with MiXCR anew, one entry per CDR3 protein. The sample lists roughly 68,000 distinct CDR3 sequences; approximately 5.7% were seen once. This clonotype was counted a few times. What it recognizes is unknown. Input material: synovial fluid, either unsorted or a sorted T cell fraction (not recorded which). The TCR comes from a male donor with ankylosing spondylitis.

This CDR3 reads CASSMAGTPNTEAFF. The DNA of the CDR3 is TGCGCCAGCAGCATGGCCGGGACACCGAACACTGAAGCTTTCTTT. The chain combines TRBV5-1 with TRBJ1-1; D is possibly TRBD1 (6 bases). This CDR3 comprises 15 residues. The germline gives CDR1 SGHRS, CDR2 YFSETQ. The ends were cut back, 4 bases at V and 1 base at J, with 14 bases in the middle.